The 27 T cell receptor beta chains given below trace back to one sample, sequenced in a study of molecular identifiers for immune sequencing clone quantification. TCRdb processed the PCR reads anew with MiXCR; each CDR3 protein has one entry. The table has about 12,000 distinct CDR3 sequences, about 20% seen once. The specimen was naive CD8+ T cells from blood, with Jurkat cell RNA spiked in. The subset: FACS-sorted CD8+CD4-CCR7+CD45RA+ naive T cells. The receptors shown here come from a human donor in good health. Some libraries in this study had Jurkat cell RNA spiked in.

This clonotype was recorded at least ten times. This chain links TRBV7-3 with TRBJ2-7, with 9 bases aligning to TRBD1. The trim removed 5 bases at V and 3 bases at J, leaving 5 bases unmatched. The CDR3 spans 14 residues. Germline V lookup: CDR1 SGHTA, CDR2 FQGTGA. The CDR3 sequence: CASSQTGGDYEQYF. DNA of the CDR3: TGTGCCAGCAGCCAGACAGGGGGGGACTACGAGCAGTACTTC.

This clonotype was seen ten or more times. The chain uses TRBV9 and TRBJ2-1; TRBD2 agrees at 13 bases. The ends lost 4 bases at V and 5 bases at J; junction bases unmatched: 12. The CDR3 runs 18 residues. Per the germline V gene, CDR1 is SGDLS and CDR2 is YYNGEE. The CDR3: CASSPRWPTSGRNNEQFF. The DNA of the CDR3 is TGTGCCAGCAGCCCCCGATGGCCGACTAGCGGGAGGAACAATGAGCAGTTCTTC. The full variable domain, completed using reference TRBV9 and TRBJ2-1, is DSGVTQTPKHLITATGQRVTLRCSPRSGDLSVYWYQQSLDQGLQFLIQYYNGEERAKGNILERFSAQQFPDLHSELNLSSLELGDSALYFCASSPRWPTSGRNNEQFFGPGTRLTVL.

The V gene is TRBV19, the J gene TRBJ2-7; 11 bases are shared with TRBD2. Germline V gives CDR1 LNHDA, CDR2 SQIVND (reference sequence). J lost 6 bases, V lost 8 bases, and 9 bases had no gene match. CDR3 length: 14 amino acids. The CDR3 region has the DNA TGTGCCAGTGACCCCGGGACTAGCGGATTCGAGCAGTACTTC. Residues: CASDPGTSGFEQYF.

This clonotype came up many times. The V and J genes are TRBV3-1 and TRBJ2-7, with 7 bases identical to TRBD2. Germline V gene sequence: CDR1 LGHDT, CDR2 YNNKEL (reference sequence). With V trimmed by 8 bases and J by 2 bases, 12 bases remained unmatched. The CDR3 spans 15 residues. The CDR3 DNA follows: TGTGCCAGCGCACAGGTCGGGGAGGGCGCCTACGAGCAGTACTTC. Its protein product is CASAQVGEGAYEQYF.

Relative to its sample, this clonotype is medium-sized. The chain employs TRBV4-1 and TRBJ2-1; 11 bases match TRBD1. The V segment lost 2 bases and the J segment 7 bases; nucleotides outside the gene matches: 16. CDR3 length: 19 amino acids. CDR1 is MGHRA, CDR2 YSYEKL, per germline. The CDR3 protein is CASSQYPGQGGIIGNEQFF. In DNA form, the CDR3 reads TGCGCCAGCAGCCAATACCCGGGACAGGGGGGCATTATCGGGAATGAGCAGTTCTTC.

There are a few counts of this clonotype. The rearrangement links TRBV6-6 to TRBJ1-5; the match to TRBD1 covers 7 bases. V lost 2 bases to trimming and J lost 1 base; unmatched junction nucleotides: 5. The germline CDR1 and CDR2 sequences are MNHNY and SVGAGI (reference sequence). This CDR3 is built from 16 residues. This CDR3 is CASSYKGQVSNQPQHF. Here the CDR3 DNA reads TGTGCCAGCAGTTACAAAGGACAGGTGAGCAATCAGCCCCAGCATTTT.

This clonotype was observed at least ten times. The CDR3 protein is CASSQEVSSPDTYNEQFF. CDR3 sequence (DNA): TGTGCCAGCAGCCAAGAGGTTTCTAGCCCCGACACCTACAATGAGCAGTTCTTC. This chain links TRBV14 with TRBJ2-1; weak D call: TRBD2 (5 bases). Germline CDR1 SGHDN, CDR2 FVKESK. The CDR3 consists of 18 residues. Trimming removed 0 bases from V and 2 bases from J, with 17 bases in between. Using reference TRBV14 and TRBJ2-1 for the parts outside the CDR3, the full variable domain is EAGVTQFPSHSVIEKGQTVTLRCDPISGHDNLYWYRRVMGKEIKFLLHFVKESKQDESGMPNNRFLAERTGGTYSTLKVQPAELEDSGVYFCASSQEVSSPDTYNEQFFGPGTRLTVL.

This clonotype turned up a few times. V is TRBV11-2 and J is TRBJ1-1; the D is unclear. V was shortened by 1 base and J by 1 base, with 4 bases between the two germline ends. The CDR3 is made up of 13 amino acids. Germline V gives CDR1 SGHAT, CDR2 FQNNGV. CDR3 bases: TGTGCCAGCAGCTTAGCTACGAACACTGAAGCTTTCTTT. Residues: CASSLATNTEAFF.

This clonotype is medium-sized by share. The J gene is TRBJ2-7, the V gene TRBV14, with D unresolved. The CDR3 is 14 residues long. CDR1 is SGHDN, CDR2 FVKESK, per germline. The V and J ends lost 1 base and 3 bases respectively, with 10 bases between them. DNA of the CDR3: TGTGCCAGCAGCCAAGTATCCCACGGCTACGAGCAGTACTTC. It specifies CASSQVSHGYEQYF.

The chain combines TRBV7-8 with TRBJ1-1; 8 nucleotides match TRBD1. The germline CDR1 and CDR2 sequences are SGHVS and FQNEAQ. The CDR3 is 14 amino acids. Germline trimming cut 1 base from V and 4 bases from J; bases unmatched to any gene: 2. The CDR3 bases are TGTGCCAGCAGCTTAGTCCAGGGGGCCACTGAAGCTTTCTTT. Translating gives CASSLVQGATEAFF. Full variable domain (missing parts from reference TRBV7-8 and TRBJ1-1): GAGVSQSPRYKVAKRGQDVALRCDPISGHVSLFWYQQALGQGPEFLTYFQNEAQLDKSGLPSDRFFAERPEGSVSTLKIQRTQQEDSAVYLCASSLVQGATEAFFGQGTRLTVV.

This clonotype was seen many times. V gene TRBV28 combines with J gene TRBJ2-5; possibly TRBD2 for D (6 bases). CDR3 size: 14 residues. V dropped 6 bases and J dropped 4 bases, with 15 bases sitting between them. Germline CDR1 is MDHEN and CDR2 is SYDVKM. CDR3 residues: CASSRRESAETQYF. In nucleotides, the CDR3 is TGTGCCAGCAGCAGACGGGAGTCAGCAGAGACCCAGTACTTC.

This clonotype was observed at least ten times. The chain combines TRBV21-1 with TRBJ1-2; TRBD1, the table's D call, lacks a check against the DNA. TRBV21-1 corresponds to a pseudogene. CDR3 size: 15 residues. DNA of the CDR3: TGTGCCAGCAGGTCGTCGGACAGGGGGGACTATGGCTACACCTTC. Translated: CASRSSDRGDYGYTF.

This clonotype counts as medium-sized. This chain connects TRBV7-9 to TRBJ2-4, with 9 positions matching TRBD2. The CDR3 runs to 16 residues. From germline, CDR1 is SEHNR and CDR2 FQNEAQ (reference sequence). Unmatched junction bases numbered 14, after V lost 5 bases and J lost 9 bases. CDR3 sequence: CASSPLAGGPRGIQYF. The CDR3 DNA sequence: TGTGCCAGCAGCCCACTGGCGGGAGGGCCGCGAGGCATTCAGTACTTC.

Remarks on this clonotype: At one end, the junction sequence differs from germline, possibly due to a read error. The chain has TRBV7-6 and TRBJ2-2, with a tentative D call TRBD1 (6 bases). The CDR3 is 13 amino acids. Germline V gene lookup returns CDR1 SGHVS and CDR2 FNYEAQ. This CDR3 reads CVSSLVGAGELLF. CDR3 in DNA: TGTGTCAGCAGCTTAGTGGGGGCCGGGGAGCTGCTTTTT.

The V call is TRBV27, the J call TRBJ2-1; the match to TRBD2 covers 10 bases. This CDR3 is 16 amino acids long. Unmatched junction bases numbered 6, after V lost 4 bases and J lost 3 bases. CDR1 MNHEY and CDR2 SMNVEV come from the germline V gene (reference sequence). CDR3 nucleotides: TGTGCCAGCAGTTCCCACGCTAGCGGGGGCTACAATGAGCAGTTCTTC. As protein: CASSSHASGGYNEQFF.

By frequency in the sample, this clonotype is medium-sized. This chain joins TRBV5-1 and TRBJ1-5; no definite D call. Trimming left V 0 bases short and J 2 bases short, with 6 bases between. This CDR3 contains 14 residues. Germline V CDR1 and CDR2: SGHRS, YFSETQ. CDR3: CASSLEAGNQPQHF. CDR3 in DNA: TGCGCCAGCAGCTTGGAGGCGGGCAATCAGCCCCAGCATTTT.

In its sample, this clonotype was seen many times. The chain uses TRBV28 and TRBJ1-1, with D hard to call. Germline V lookup: CDR1 MDHEN, CDR2 SYDVKM. The CDR3 has 12 residues. V shed 8 bases and J shed 4 bases, with 11 bases lying between them. The CDR3 spells CASGWTGTEAFF. The CDR3 DNA is TGTGCCAGCGGTTGGACGGGCACTGAAGCTTTCTTT.

The V call is TRBV15, the J call TRBJ1-1; D is unclear. Germline V gene data show CDR1 as LNHNV and CDR2 as YYDKDF (reference sequence). The germline V and J ends were trimmed by 5 bases and 0 bases, with 7 bases remaining between them. The CDR3 is 13 residues long. DNA of the CDR3: TGTGCCACCAGCCCGGGGATGAACACTGAAGCTTTCTTT. Translation gives CATSPGMNTEAFF.

This clonotype was picked up a small number of times. The chain joins TRBV12-3 or TRBV12-4 to TRBJ2-7; 7 bases line up with TRBD1. With 6 bases clipped from V and 2 bases from J, the junction kept 1 base outside the gene matches. This CDR3 has 12 amino acids. CDR3 protein: CASRTGTYEQYF. CDR3 DNA: TGTGCCAGCAGGACAGGGACCTACGAGCAGTACTTC.

This clonotype was seen repeatedly, ten times or more. The genes are TRBV7-9 and TRBJ1-1, with D unresolved. Germline V CDR1 and CDR2: SEHNR, FQNEAQ (reference sequence). Trimming stripped 4 bases from V and 4 bases from J, with 10 bases between. The CDR3 has 13 residues. CDR3 sequence (DNA): TGTGCCAGCAGCTATCAAAGTGGCACTGAAGCTTTCTTT. Translated, it gives CASSYQSGTEAFF.

At least ten counts were recorded for this clonotype. The V gene is TRBV27, the J gene TRBJ2-3; TRBD2 is a possible D gene (5 bases). The CDR3 extends over 17 amino acids. Germline V gene lookup returns CDR1 MNHEY and CDR2 SMNVEV (reference sequence). Trimming removed 5 bases from V and 1 base from J, with 19 bases in between. The CDR3 DNA sequence: TGTGCCAGCAGTCCGAGCGACGGGGATGCTGGCACAGATACGCAGTATTTT. It yields the protein CASSPSDGDAGTDTQYF.

Comments on this clonotype: With a much larger clone just one base away, this may be a read error. The chain recombines TRBV12-3 or TRBV12-4 with TRBJ2-1; D may correspond to TRBD1 or TRBD2 (5 bases each). The CDR3 totals 11 residues. CDR3 residues: CASWGGYELFF. The CDR3 DNA reads as TGTGCCAGTTGGGGCGGGTATGAGCTGTTCTTC.

This clonotype was counted many times. The chain is built from TRBV25-1 and TRBJ2-7, with 12 positions matching TRBD2. J lost 7 bases, V lost 1 base, and 5 bases had no gene match. CDR3 length: 15 residues. CDR1 MGHDK and CDR2 SYGVNS come from the germline V gene. The CDR3 is CASSESLAGGWEQYF. CDR3 nucleotide sequence: TGTGCCAGCAGTGAATCCCTAGCGGGAGGGTGGGAGCAGTACTTC.

This clonotype is labeled as medium-sized. The CDR3 sequence is CASSTADRDDYGYTF. CDR3 DNA: TGTGCCAGCAGCACAGCGGACAGGGATGACTATGGCTACACCTTC. The chain joins TRBV7-9 to TRBJ1-2; 8 bases are shared with TRBD1. V trimming: 5 bases; J trimming: 3 bases; junction bases outside the gene matches: 8. CDR1 and CDR2 from the germline V gene are SEHNR and FQNEAQ (reference sequence). The CDR3 totals 15 residues.

The chain employs TRBV28 and TRBJ2-7, with D perhaps being TRBD1 or TRBD2 (5 bases each). Germline V gene lookup returns CDR1 MDHEN and CDR2 SYDVKM. The CDR3 runs to 12 residues. V gave up 6 bases and J gave up 8 bases, with 14 bases separating them. CDR3 nucleotide sequence: TGTGCCAGCAGCTTAGGGGACCCTAAGCAGTACTTC. As protein: CASSLGDPKQYF.

This clonotype ranks as medium-sized. This chain connects TRBV28 to TRBJ2-7; D may be TRBD1 or TRBD2 (5 bases each). The CDR3 is 13 residues long. Germline lookup yields CDR1 MDHEN and CDR2 SYDVKM. V was trimmed by 6 bases and J by 6 bases, leaving 15 bases between them. CDR3 loop: CASSPCEGCEQYF. The CDR3 DNA is TGTGCCAGCAGCCCTTGTGAGGGGTGCGAGCAGTACTTC.

Regarding this clonotype: A much bigger clone sits one base away, suggesting this may be a read error. The rearrangement links TRBV18 to TRBJ1-2; weak D call: TRBD1 (5 bases). The CDR3 has 11 amino acids. The germline CDR1 and CDR2 sequences are KGHSH and LQKENI. This chain's CDR3 is CATISGGGYAF. CDR3 sequence (DNA): TGTGCCACCATATCCGGGGGAGGCTACGCCTTC.